Listed below are T cell receptor beta chains from one sample, sequenced in a study of neoadjuvant anti-PD-1 for oral cavity cancer. TCRdb's copy holds only in-frame clones and misses some; the assay was immunoSEQ multiplex PCR. The profile covers 10,000 to 11,000 clones, with roughly half appearing a single time and under 30% taken by the ten largest. The source material was tumor tissue, sampled before nivolumab (anti-PD-1) treatment. All receptors come from a person between 40 and 80 years old with oral cavity squamous cell carcinoma. CDR3s include the opening cysteine and the closing phenylalanine or tryptophan. The D gene is left open where the match is weak. Size is omitted from some rows. Given values are once, few, many or a class for expanded clones.

V	size	D	J	CDR3	DNA
TRBV6-1	NA	NA	TRBJ1-6	CASRLTGSYNSPLHF	TGTGCCAGCAGGCTGACAGGCTCCTATAATTCACCCCTCCACTTT
TRBV4-3	few	TRBD1	TRBJ2-3	CASSQERTGGTDTQYF	TGCGCCAGCAGCCAAGAGAGGACAGGTGGCACAGATACGCAGTATTTT
TRBV19	NA	NA	TRBJ1-4	CASSIRGEKLFF	TGTGCCAGTAGTATTCGGGGTGAAAAACTGTTTTTT
TRBV2	NA	NA	TRBJ1-1	CASSEAVVGDGAFF	TGTGCCAGCAGTGAAGCGGTAGTGGGGGACGGGGCTTTCTTT
TRBV29-1	NA	TRBD1	TRBJ1-2	CSVELQGAPPSTF	TGCAGCGTTGAATTACAGGGGGCGCCCCCTTCCACCTTC
TRBV7-9	once	TRBD2	TRBJ2-1	CASSLSALGLADEQFF	TGTGCCAGCAGCTTAAGTGCCCTCGGACTAGCCGATGAGCAGTTCTTC
TRBV11-2	medium-sized	TRBD2	TRBJ2-1	CASSYTIAGYNEQFF	TGTGCCAGCAGCTATACGATAGCGGGGTACAATGAGCAGTTCTTC
TRBV29-1	NA	TRBD2	TRBJ2-1	CSVEDRASGNNEQFF	TGCAGCGTTGAAGATCGCGCTAGCGGAAACAATGAGCAGTTCTTC
TRBV5-1	medium-sized	TRBD1	TRBJ1-4	CASSRDRVLEKLFF	TGCGCCAGCAGCCGTGACAGGGTTTTAGAAAAACTGTTTTTT
TRBV4-2	medium-sized	TRBD1	TRBJ2-2	CASSTPGQGKIAGELFF	TGTGCCAGCAGTACTCCGGGACAGGGCAAGATTGCCGGGGAGCTGTTTTTT
TRBV27	once	NA	TRBJ2-7	CASNWDEQYF	TGTGCCAGCAATTGGGACGAGCAGTACTTC
TRBV5-4	NA	TRBD1	TRBJ1-1	CASSFRDRNTEAFF	TGTGCCAGCAGCTTCCGGGACAGGAACACTGAAGCTTTCTTT
TRBV6-5	NA	NA	TRBJ2-5	CASSTGGGQYF	TGTGCCAGCAGTACAGGAGGGGGCCAGTACTTC
TRBV6-5	NA	NA	TRBJ2-1	CASSSGLRLGNEQFF	TGTGCCAGCAGCTCGGGACTCCGACTCGGGAATGAGCAGTTCTTC
TRBV28	NA	NA	TRBJ1-5	CASSLDSHQPQHF	TGTGCCAGCAGTTTAGACAGTCATCAGCCCCAGCATTTT
TRBV11-2	NA	NA	TRBJ2-5	CASSLNEQETQYF	TGTGCCAGCAGCTTAAATGAACAAGAGACCCAGTACTTC
TRBV4-1	NA	NA	TRBJ2-7	CASSQEAAGRTVTYEQYF	TGCGCCAGCAGCCAAGAGGCGGCAGGTAGGACAGTCACCTACGAGCAGTACTTC
TRBV6-1	few	NA	TRBJ1-1	CASMAVGGDTEAFF	TGTGCCAGCATGGCGGTCGGGGGCGACACTGAAGCTTTCTTT
TRBV18	NA	NA	TRBJ2-5	CASSHRQNQETQYF	TGTGCCAGCTCACACAGACAGAATCAAGAGACCCAGTACTTC
TRBV6-5	NA	NA	TRBJ2-7	CASSSNKEYEQYF	TGTGCCAGCAGTTCCAACAAAGAATACGAGCAGTACTTC
TRBV6-1	few	TRBD2	TRBJ2-5	CASSEISGAQETQYF	TGTGCCAGCAGTGAAATTAGCGGGGCGCAAGAGACCCAGTACTTC
TRBV9	NA	NA	TRBJ1-3	CASSAEGGGGNTIYF	TGTGCCAGCAGCGCCGAGGGAGGGGGAGGAAACACCATATATTTT
TRBV29-1	NA	TRBD1	TRBJ1-1	CSAVKTGGTEAFF	TGCAGCGCCGTGAAAACAGGGGGTACTGAAGCTTTCTTT
TRBV5-6	few	TRBD1	TRBJ2-1	CASSFPLRTGEQFF	TGTGCCAGCAGCTTTCCGTTGCGGACAGGGGAGCAGTTCTTC
TRBV7-2	NA	TRBD1	TRBJ1-1	CASSLGQGRGYNF	TGTGCCAGCAGCTTAGGACAGGGACGAGGGTATAACTTT
TRBV7-6	NA	TRBD1	TRBJ1-1	CASSVTGTANTEAFF	TGTGCCAGCAGCGTCACCGGGACAGCGAACACTGAAGCTTTCTTT
TRBV11-2	NA	NA	TRBJ1-1	CASSFQAGDTEAFF	TGTGCCAGCAGCTTCCAGGCGGGTGACACTGAAGCTTTCTTT
TRBV7-2	few	NA	TRBJ1-4	CASSRNSASEKLFF	TGTGCCAGCAGCCGCAACTCGGCCTCCGAAAAACTGTTTTTT
TRBV28	medium-sized	NA	TRBJ1-5	CATGQVSNQPQHF	TGTGCCACGGGACAAGTCTCCAATCAGCCCCAGCATTTT
TRBV11-2	NA	NA	TRBJ2-3	CASSSNVGSSTDTQYF	TGTGCCAGCAGCTCGAACGTGGGCAGTAGCACAGATACGCAGTATTTT
TRBV27	few	TRBD1	TRBJ2-3	CATRGLVEDTQYF	TGTGCCACCAGGGGGCTTGTAGAAGATACGCAGTATTTT